The source of this T cell receptor (beta chain) is a study of tumor and adjacent non-tumor tissue in lung cancer. Across the whole study: Patients were aged roughly 31 to 76, nine to eleven men and roughly five women, stage I to III. Overall study findings and caveats: TCR diversity was significantly greater in tumor than normal lung tissue.

By share, this clonotype ranks as medium-sized. Its antigen is undetermined. A modified ARM-PCR protocol with three rounds of nested PCR amplified TCRbeta. In TCRdb, the multiplex PCR reads were re-called with MiXCR into one record per CDR3 protein. In the table there are fewer than 45,000 distinct CDR3 sequences, around 62% of which are singletons. This sample's RNA came from whole unsorted tissue. Distant lung tissue was collected more than 3 cm away from the tumor edge. V trimming: 5 bases; J trimming: 7 bases; junction bases outside the gene matches: 7. This CDR3 comprises 14 residues. Germline CDR1 reads SGHAT; CDR2 reads FQNNGV.

Sequencing input: distant non-tumor lung tissue. This TCR was recovered from a woman in her thirties or forties with non-small cell lung cancer. This chain joins TRBV11-2 and TRBJ2-1; TRBD2 matches at 8 bases. CDR3 loop: CASSTRTSRNEQFF. In DNA, the CDR3 is TGTGCCAGCAGCACCCGGACTAGCAGAAATGAGCAGTTCTTC.